This T cell receptor (beta chain) was recorded in a study of cytomegalovirus exposure and HLA in healthy donors. At the level of the study: An earlier analysis identified 100 million to 130 million unique TCR beta sequences in 150 million to 200 million T cells.

Amplification used 60 Vbeta primers and 13 Jbeta primers. The assay was immunoSEQ multiplex PCR, and TCRdb's table has in-frame clones only and misses some. Of 150,000 to 180,000 clones in the sample, 60% to 85% were seen once. Germline V gene lookup returns CDR1 MGHRA and CDR2 YSYEKL. V dropped 2 bases and J dropped 11 bases, with 12 bases sitting between them. The CDR3 consists of 12 residues. The TCR was taken from a middle-aged woman in good health and CMV-seronegative. The chain employs TRBV4-1 and TRBJ1-1, with D unresolved. The sample consisted of PBMCs. Written as DNA, the CDR3 is TGCGCCAGCAGCCAAACCGGTCGAGCGGCTTTCTTT. It yields the protein CASSQTGRAAFF.